What follows is one T cell receptor (beta chain) and its context. The data originate from a study of multiple sclerosis patients with progressive multifocal leukoencephalopathy. TCRdb's copy holds only in-frame clones and misses some; the assay was immunoSEQ multiplex PCR. The sample yields 25,000 to 35,000 clones, roughly nine tenths seen once. Time point of the sample: time of PML onset. JC virus DNA in cerebrospinal fluid confirmed the PML diagnosis. The germline V gene has CDR1 MNHNS and CDR2 SASEGT. V was trimmed by 1 base and J by 1 base, leaving 11 bases between them. CDR3 length: 15 residues. Sequenced material: PBMCs, taken from a patient treated with natalizumab. The rearrangement uses TRBV6-1 and TRBJ2-7; D ambiguous. The receptor was isolated from a human donor with progressive multifocal leukoencephalopathy. The CDR3 here is CASSEDRARSYEQYF. The CDR3 bases are TGTGCCAGCAGTGAAGATCGCGCCCGGTCCTACGAGCAGTACTTC.